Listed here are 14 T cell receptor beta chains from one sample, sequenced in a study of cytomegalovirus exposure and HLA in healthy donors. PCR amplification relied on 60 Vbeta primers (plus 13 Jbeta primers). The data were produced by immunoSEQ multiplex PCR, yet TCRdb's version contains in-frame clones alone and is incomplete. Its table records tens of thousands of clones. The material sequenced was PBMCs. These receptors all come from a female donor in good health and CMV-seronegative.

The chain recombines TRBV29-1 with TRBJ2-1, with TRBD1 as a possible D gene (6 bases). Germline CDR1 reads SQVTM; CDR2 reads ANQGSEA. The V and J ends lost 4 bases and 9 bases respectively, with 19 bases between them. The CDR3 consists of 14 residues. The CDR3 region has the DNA TGCAGCGTTGCTTCCAGGGGTTTTTTAGGTGAGCAGTTCTTC. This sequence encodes CSVASRGFLGEQFF.

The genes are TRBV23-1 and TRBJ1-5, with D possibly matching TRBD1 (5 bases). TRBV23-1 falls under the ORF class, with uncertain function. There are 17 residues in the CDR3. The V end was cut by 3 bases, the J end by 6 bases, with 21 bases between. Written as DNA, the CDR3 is TGCGCCAGCAGTCACCCGGGGGAGGGGCTAAAGAGTCAGCCCCAGCATTTT. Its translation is CASSHPGEGLKSQPQHF.

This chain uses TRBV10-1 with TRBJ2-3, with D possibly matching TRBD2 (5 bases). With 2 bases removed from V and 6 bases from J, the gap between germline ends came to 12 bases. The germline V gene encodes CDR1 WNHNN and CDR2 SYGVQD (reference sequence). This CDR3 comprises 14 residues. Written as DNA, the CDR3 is TGCGCCAGCAGTGAGACCGACTACGGGGATACGCAGTATTTT. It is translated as CASSETDYGDTQYF.

CDR3 region: CASRVAGDSGELFF. CDR3 coding DNA: TGTGCCAGCAGAGTAGCGGGCGATAGCGGGGAGCTGTTTTTT. The V call is TRBV6-4, the J call TRBJ2-2; 7 bases agree with TRBD2. The CDR3 has 14 residues. With V trimmed by 6 bases and J by 7 bases, 8 bases remained unmatched. CDR1 is MRHNA and CDR2 is SNTAGT in the germline V gene.

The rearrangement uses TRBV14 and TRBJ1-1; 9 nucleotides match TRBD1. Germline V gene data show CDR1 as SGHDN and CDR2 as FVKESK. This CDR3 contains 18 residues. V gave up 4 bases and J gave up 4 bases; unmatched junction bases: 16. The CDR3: CASSRTPGQGIGSTEAFF. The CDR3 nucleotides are TGTGCCAGCAGCCGAACCCCGGGACAGGGTATCGGTAGCACTGAAGCTTTCTTT.

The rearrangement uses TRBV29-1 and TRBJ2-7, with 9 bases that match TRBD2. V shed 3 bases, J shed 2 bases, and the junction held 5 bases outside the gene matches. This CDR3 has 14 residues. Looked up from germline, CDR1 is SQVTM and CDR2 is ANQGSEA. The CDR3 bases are TGCAGCGTTGATGCGGGAGGGCGCCCCTACGAGCAGTACTTC. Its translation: CSVDAGGRPYEQYF.

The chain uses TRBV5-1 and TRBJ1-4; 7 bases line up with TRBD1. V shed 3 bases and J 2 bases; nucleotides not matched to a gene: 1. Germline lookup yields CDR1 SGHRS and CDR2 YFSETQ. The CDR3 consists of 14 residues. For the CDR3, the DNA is TGCGCCAGCAGCTCGGGACAGACTAATGAAAAACTGTTTTTT. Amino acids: CASSSGQTNEKLFF.

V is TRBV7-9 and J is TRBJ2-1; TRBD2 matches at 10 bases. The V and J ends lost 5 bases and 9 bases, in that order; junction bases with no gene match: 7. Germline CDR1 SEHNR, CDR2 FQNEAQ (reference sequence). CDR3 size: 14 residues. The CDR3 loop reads CASSPLGTSVEQFF. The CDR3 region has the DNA TGTGCCAGCAGCCCTCTAGGGACTAGCGTTGAGCAGTTCTTC.

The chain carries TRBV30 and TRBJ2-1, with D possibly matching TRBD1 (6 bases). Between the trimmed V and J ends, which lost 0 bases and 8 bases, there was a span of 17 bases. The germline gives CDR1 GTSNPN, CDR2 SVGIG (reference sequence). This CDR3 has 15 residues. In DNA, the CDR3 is TGTGCCTGGAGTGTACGTAGGGGGTACATCGATGAGCAGTTCTTC. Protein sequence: CAWSVRRGYIDEQFF.

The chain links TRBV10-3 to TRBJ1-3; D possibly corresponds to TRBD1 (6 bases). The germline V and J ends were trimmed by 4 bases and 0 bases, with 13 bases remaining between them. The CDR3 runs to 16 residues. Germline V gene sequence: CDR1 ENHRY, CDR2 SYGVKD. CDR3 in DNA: TGTGCCATCAGTGGTGGCGGACAGCTCTCTGGAAACACCATATATTTT. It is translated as CAISGGGQLSGNTIYF.

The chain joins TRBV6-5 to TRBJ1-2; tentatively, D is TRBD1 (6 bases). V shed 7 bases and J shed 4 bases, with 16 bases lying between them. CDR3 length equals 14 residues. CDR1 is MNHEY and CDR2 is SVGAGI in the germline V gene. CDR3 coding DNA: TGTGCCAGCACTCCAGACAGGACGGGCTATGGCTACACCTTC. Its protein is CASTPDRTGYGYTF.

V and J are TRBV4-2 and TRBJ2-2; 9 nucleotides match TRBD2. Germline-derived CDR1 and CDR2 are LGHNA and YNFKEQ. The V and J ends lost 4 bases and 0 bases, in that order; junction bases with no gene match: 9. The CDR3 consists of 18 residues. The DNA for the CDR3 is TGTGCCAGCAGCCCCCAACGCGGGAGGGGCGCGAACACCGGGGAGCTGTTTTTT. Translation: CASSPQRGRGANTGELFF.

CDR3 coding DNA: TGCGCCAGCAGCCCGACTATCCGGGGGGCTGGGGAGACCCAGTACTTC. It specifies CASSPTIRGAGETQYF. The rearrangement links TRBV4-1 to TRBJ2-5; the D gene is possibly TRBD2 (7 bases). Trimming took off 4 bases at V and 5 bases at J, with 20 bases between the two ends. CDR3 length equals 16 residues. Per germline, CDR1 MGHRA and CDR2 YSYEKL.

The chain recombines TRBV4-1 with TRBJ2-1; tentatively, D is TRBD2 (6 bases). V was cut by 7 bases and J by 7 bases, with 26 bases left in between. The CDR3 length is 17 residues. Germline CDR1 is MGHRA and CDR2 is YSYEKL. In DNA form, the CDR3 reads TGCGCCAGCACCCCCGTAACTAAGCGGGTCCTAGGGAATGAGCAGTTCTTC. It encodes CASTPVTKRVLGNEQFF.